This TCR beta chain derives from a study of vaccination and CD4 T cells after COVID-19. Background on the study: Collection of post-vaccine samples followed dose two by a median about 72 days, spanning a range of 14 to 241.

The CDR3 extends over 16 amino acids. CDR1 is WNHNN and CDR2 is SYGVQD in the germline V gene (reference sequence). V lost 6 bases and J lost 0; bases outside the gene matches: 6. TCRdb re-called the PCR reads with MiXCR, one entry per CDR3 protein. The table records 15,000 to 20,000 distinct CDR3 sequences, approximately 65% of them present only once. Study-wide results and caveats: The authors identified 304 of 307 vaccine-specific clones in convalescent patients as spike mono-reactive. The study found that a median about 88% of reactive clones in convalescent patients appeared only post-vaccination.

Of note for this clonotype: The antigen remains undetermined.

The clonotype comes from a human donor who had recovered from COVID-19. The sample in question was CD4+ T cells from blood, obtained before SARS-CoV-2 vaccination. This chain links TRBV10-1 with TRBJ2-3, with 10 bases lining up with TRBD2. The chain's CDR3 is CASSESLAGSTDTQYF. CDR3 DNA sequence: TGCGCCAGCAGCGAATCACTAGCGGGAAGCACAGATACGCAGTATTTT.